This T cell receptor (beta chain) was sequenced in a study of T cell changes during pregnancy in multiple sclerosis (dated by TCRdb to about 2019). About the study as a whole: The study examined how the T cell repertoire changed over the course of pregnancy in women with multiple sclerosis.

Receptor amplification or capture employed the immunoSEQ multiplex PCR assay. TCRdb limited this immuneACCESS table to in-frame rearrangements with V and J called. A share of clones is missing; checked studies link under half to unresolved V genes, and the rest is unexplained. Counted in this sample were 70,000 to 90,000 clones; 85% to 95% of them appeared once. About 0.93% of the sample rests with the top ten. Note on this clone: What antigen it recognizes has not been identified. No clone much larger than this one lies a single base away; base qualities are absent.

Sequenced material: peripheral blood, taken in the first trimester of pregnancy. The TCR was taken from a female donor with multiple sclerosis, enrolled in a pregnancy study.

The CDR3 reads as follows: CASSPRLSPYGYTF. The DNA sequence is given as TGTGCCAGCAGCCCCCGACTAAGTCCCTATGGCTACACCTTC. Recombination connected TRBV11-3 to TRBJ1-2, with the D gene too uncertain to name. The CDR3 goes from the cysteine to the phenylalanine over 14 residues. Of the read, only the CDR3 DNA is kept; its 42 bases are in frame from base 1. V is reduced by 5 bases and J by 4 bases, leaving a spacing of 14 bases between them. The germline V gene supplies CDR1 SGHNT and CDR2 YENEEA.